Presented here are 24 T cell receptor beta chains from one specimen sequenced in a study of blood T cells in healthy people across ages. For the second PCR, which ran for about 6 to 11 cycles, a sample-barcoded 5' primer and a J-beta primer mix were used. TCRdb re-analysed the 5' RACE reads in MiXCR, keeping a single row per CDR3 protein. The table lists more than 650,000 distinct CDR3 sequences, about 26% of them singletons, with roughly 3.1% in the top ten. These data are also associated with another study on T cells of mothers and their children.

Sequenced material: blood. Receptor source: a boy aged 5-17 years in good health.

This clonotype was recorded a few times. This chain connects TRBV6-1 to TRBJ2-4; 8 bases map to TRBD2. Per the germline V gene, CDR1 is MNHNS and CDR2 is SASEGT. The length of the CDR3 is 15 residues. With 8 bases clipped from V and 3 bases from J, the junction kept 9 bases outside the gene matches. The CDR3 bases are TGTGCCAGCTGGGCCGGACTAGCCGGCAAAAACATTCAGTACTTC. This translates into CASWAGLAGKNIQYF.

CDR3 nucleotides: TGTGCCAGCAGCCTTGGGGGAAGGCCAAAAAACATTCAGTACTTC. Residues: CASSLGGRPKNIQYF. V usage is TRBV5-8 and J usage is TRBJ2-4; D may be TRBD1 or TRBD2 (5 bases each). Germline V lookup: CDR1 SGHTS, CDR2 YDEGEE. The CDR3 totals 15 residues. V lost 4 bases, J lost 4 bases, and 15 bases lay in between.

The V gene is TRBV20-1, the J gene TRBJ2-5, with TRBD2 identical over 14 bases. The junction had 6 bases not matched to a gene; V was cut back by 6 bases and J by 0 bases. The germline V gene encodes CDR1 DFQATT and CDR2 SNEGSKA (reference sequence). The CDR3 is made up of 16 amino acids. The CDR3 sequence: CSACGLAGGNQETQYF. Written as DNA, the CDR3 is TGCAGTGCCTGCGGACTAGCGGGGGGTAACCAAGAGACCCAGTACTTC.

This clonotype turned up a few times. The gene calls are TRBV20-1 and TRBJ2-5, with D hard to call. This CDR3 comprises 11 residues. V was trimmed by 6 bases and J by 4 bases, leaving 9 bases between them. CDR1 is DFQATT and CDR2 is SNEGSKA in the germline V gene (reference sequence). The CDR3 sequence is CSAKTLETQYF. DNA for the CDR3: TGCAGTGCCAAGACCTTAGAGACCCAGTACTTC.

The CDR3 spells CASSSRQLRTYEQYF. The CDR3 nucleotides read TGTGCCAGCAGTTCACGACAGCTTAGGACCTACGAGCAGTACTTC. V gene TRBV12-3 or TRBV12-4 combines with J gene TRBJ2-7; D may be TRBD1 (5 bases). CDR3 length equals 15 residues. V was shortened by 4 bases and J by 2 bases, with 15 bases between the two germline ends.

This chain connects TRBV5-6 to TRBJ2-5; unclear D gene. This CDR3 has 13 residues. Looked up from germline, CDR1 is SGHDT and CDR2 is YYEEEE. The V gene lost 0 bases and the J gene lost 9 bases, with 12 bases spanning the gap. The CDR3 spells CASSLGERVAQYF. CDR3 coding DNA: TGTGCCAGCAGCTTGGGGGAAAGGGTGGCCCAGTACTTC.

This clonotype has more than one count but fewer than ten. This sequence joins TRBV12-3 or TRBV12-4 and TRBJ1-6, with D unclear. Trimming pared 1 base from V and 5 bases from J, leaving 6 bases between. CDR3 size: 14 residues. CDR3 loop: CASSLGVNNSPLHF. The DNA for the CDR3 is TGTGCCAGCAGTTTAGGAGTTAATAATTCACCCCTCCACTTT.

This clonotype was recorded a few times. The V call is TRBV7-3, the J call TRBJ2-2; 8 bases are a match to TRBD1. Germline CDR1 is SGHTA and CDR2 is FQGTGA. The CDR3 is 14 residues long. V shed 5 bases and J 7 bases; nucleotides not matched to a gene: 6. The CDR3 nucleotides read TGTGCCAGCAGCCCCGGGACAGGCTACGGGGAGCTGTTTTTT. It specifies CASSPGTGYGELFF.

This clonotype was counted once. This CDR3 is CATSRDAGGETQYF. The CDR3 nucleotides are TGTGCCACCAGCAGAGATGCAGGGGGGGAGACCCAGTACTTC. This chain joins TRBV15 and TRBJ2-5; TRBD1 might be the D (7 bases). The CDR3 totals 14 residues. V was trimmed by 0 bases and J by 5 bases, leaving 10 bases between them. Germline-derived CDR1 and CDR2 are LNHNV and YYDKDF (reference sequence).

V and J are TRBV20-1 and TRBJ2-3; 9 bases align to TRBD2. Germline assignment: CDR1 DFQATT and CDR2 SNEGSKA (reference sequence). Unmatched junction bases numbered 7, after V lost 0 bases and J lost 3 bases. The CDR3 runs to 16 residues. CDR3 protein: CSARDEGTSPTDTQYF. The CDR3 DNA follows: TGCAGTGCTAGAGATGAGGGGACTAGCCCTACAGATACGCAGTATTTT.

This rearrangement joins TRBV7-9 to TRBJ2-7; D call uncertain. V lost 2 bases, J lost 6 bases, and 8 bases lay in between. Germline loops: CDR1 SEHNR, CDR2 FQNEAQ (reference sequence). The CDR3 length is 12 residues. CDR3 amino acids: CASSLSEAEQYF. The CDR3 region has the DNA TGTGCCAGCAGCTTATCCGAGGCCGAGCAGTACTTC.

This clonotype showed up just a few times. One end of the junction varies from germline; a read error may be responsible. This chain connects TRBV20-1 to TRBJ1-1; D is perhaps TRBD1 (5 bases). CDR3 length equals 13 residues. CDR1 is DFQATT, CDR2 SNEGSKA, per germline (reference sequence). The CDR3 sequence is CSARGRPNTEAFF. As DNA, the CDR3 is TGCAGCGCTAGGGGACGCCCGAACACTGAAGCTTTCTTT.

This clonotype turned up a few times. This chain connects TRBV20-1 to TRBJ2-3, with TRBD1 matching over 7 bases. Per the germline V gene, CDR1 is DFQATT and CDR2 is SNEGSKA (reference sequence). The CDR3 runs 14 residues. The J segment lost 3 bases and the V segment lost 6 bases, leaving 9 bases of the junction unmatched. The CDR3 region is CSALQGTPTDTQYF. CDR3 bases: TGCAGTGCCCTACAGGGGACCCCAACAGATACGCAGTATTTT.

This clonotype was observed a few times. The chain has TRBV7-9 and TRBJ1-4; 7 nucleotides agree with TRBD1. The germline V gene encodes CDR1 SEHNR and CDR2 FQNEAQ (reference sequence). The V segment lost 0 bases and the J segment 8 bases; nucleotides outside the gene matches: 6. This CDR3 has 15 residues. CDR3 loop: CASSLATGSREKLFF. CDR3 DNA sequence: TGTGCCAGCAGCTTAGCGACAGGGTCCCGAGAAAAACTGTTTTTT.

The chain combines TRBV7-2 with TRBJ2-5; unclear D gene. Germline V lookup: CDR1 SGHTA, CDR2 FQGNSA. This CDR3 has 15 amino acids. Trimming removed 8 bases at V and 3 bases at J, with 19 bases between. CDR3 nucleotides: TGTGCCAGCGGTGTTGGGCCCAGCCCTAAAGAGACCCAGTACTTC. Its protein is CASGVGPSPKETQYF.

This chain joins TRBV9 and TRBJ2-5, with D maybe TRBD2 (6 bases). CDR3 length: 15 amino acids. The V gene's germline CDR1 is SGDLS and CDR2 YYNGEE. Trimming took off 2 bases at V and 2 bases at J, with 13 bases between the two ends. CDR3 in DNA: TGTGCCAGCAGCGTGGGGGGACCGGGACAAGAGACCCAGTACTTC. This encodes CASSVGGPGQETQYF.

V usage is TRBV5-4 and J usage is TRBJ2-7; a weak D match, TRBD2 (6 bases). CDR1 SGHNT and CDR2 YYREEE come from the germline V gene (reference sequence). The CDR3 extends over 15 amino acids. V was trimmed by 0 bases and J by 3 bases, leaving 13 bases between them. CDR3: CASSLGTNGGYEQYF. In DNA form, the CDR3 reads TGTGCCAGCAGCTTGGGGACTAACGGGGGCTACGAGCAGTACTTC. Complete variable domain (other parts from reference TRBV5-4 and TRBJ2-7): ETGVTQSPTHLIKTRGQQVTLRCSSQSGHNTVSWYQQALGQGPQFIFQYYREEENGRGNFPPRFSGLQFPNYSSELNVNALELDDSALYLCASSLGTNGGYEQYFGPGTRLTVT.

The chain carries TRBV12-3 or TRBV12-4 and TRBJ2-1, with D possibly TRBD2 on 5 matching bases. CDR3 size: 15 residues. V was shortened by 5 bases and J by 6 bases, with 17 bases between the two germline ends. For the CDR3, the DNA is TGTGCCAGCAGTACAACCGGGGTCCCGGGCAATGAGCAGTTCTTC. Protein: CASSTTGVPGNEQFF.

This clonotype has just a few counts. For the CDR3, the DNA is TGTGCCAGCAGCCAACGTCCGAACAGTATGACTGAAGCTTTCTTT. Translating gives CASSQRPNSMTEAFF. The chain has TRBV14 and TRBJ1-1; D not resolved. CDR3 length: 15 amino acids. Trimming left V 2 bases short and J 5 bases short, with 15 bases between. Germline CDR1 SGHDN, CDR2 FVKESK.

V is TRBV6-5 and J is TRBJ2-5; D possibly corresponds to TRBD1 (8 bases). There are 15 residues in the CDR3. The V end was cut by 8 bases, the J end by 0 bases, with 16 bases between. Germline loops: CDR1 MNHEY, CDR2 SVGAGI. DNA of the CDR3: TGTGCCAGCGCGCGCACAGGGGGGGACCAAGAGACCCAGTACTTC. Protein sequence: CASARTGGDQETQYF.

This clonotype has more than one count but fewer than ten. The chain links TRBV7-2 to TRBJ2-2; TRBD1 matches 12 bases. V lost 1 base and J lost 7; bases outside the gene matches: 7. The germline gives CDR1 SGHTA, CDR2 FQGNSA. The CDR3 is 17 amino acids. CDR3 amino acids: CASSLGRGTGGVGELFF. The CDR3, as DNA: TGTGCCAGCAGCTTAGGAAGGGGGACAGGGGGCGTCGGGGAGCTGTTTTTT.

CDR3 amino acids: CASSGRDTHGYTF. For the CDR3, the DNA is TGTGCCAGCAGCGGAAGGGATACCCATGGCTACACCTTC. The rearrangement uses TRBV9 and TRBJ1-2; D remains unclear. CDR3 size: 13 residues. Germline CDR1 and CDR2: SGDLS and YYNGEE. Trimming took off 3 bases at V and 6 bases at J, with 12 bases between the two ends.

This clonotype came up a few times. The chain couples TRBV20-1 to TRBJ1-3, with D possibly being TRBD1 (5 bases). Trimming took 0 bases from V and 2 from J, leaving 11 bases between them. There are 15 residues in the CDR3. From germline, CDR1 is DFQATT and CDR2 SNEGSKA (reference sequence). The CDR3 protein is CSARDRVFAGNTIYF. The CDR3 nucleotides are TGCAGTGCTAGAGACAGGGTGTTTGCTGGAAACACCATATATTTT.

The chain has TRBV18 and TRBJ2-5; D perhaps matches TRBD2 (5 bases). The CDR3 runs to 15 residues. Germline V gene data show CDR1 as KGHSH and CDR2 as LQKENI. With 6 bases removed from V and 3 bases from J, the gap between germline ends came to 17 bases. CDR3 sequence (DNA): TGTGCCAGCTCGACCGTCGGCCGGGGAAAAGAGACCCAGTACTTC. Encoded protein: CASSTVGRGKETQYF. Full variable domain (remainder filled in from reference TRBV18 and TRBJ2-5): NAGVMQNPRHLVRRRGQEARLRCSPMKGHSHVYWYRQLPEEGLKFMVYLQKENIIDESGMPKERFSAEFPKEGPSILRIQQVVRGDSAAYFCASSTVGRGKETQYFGPGTRLLVL.